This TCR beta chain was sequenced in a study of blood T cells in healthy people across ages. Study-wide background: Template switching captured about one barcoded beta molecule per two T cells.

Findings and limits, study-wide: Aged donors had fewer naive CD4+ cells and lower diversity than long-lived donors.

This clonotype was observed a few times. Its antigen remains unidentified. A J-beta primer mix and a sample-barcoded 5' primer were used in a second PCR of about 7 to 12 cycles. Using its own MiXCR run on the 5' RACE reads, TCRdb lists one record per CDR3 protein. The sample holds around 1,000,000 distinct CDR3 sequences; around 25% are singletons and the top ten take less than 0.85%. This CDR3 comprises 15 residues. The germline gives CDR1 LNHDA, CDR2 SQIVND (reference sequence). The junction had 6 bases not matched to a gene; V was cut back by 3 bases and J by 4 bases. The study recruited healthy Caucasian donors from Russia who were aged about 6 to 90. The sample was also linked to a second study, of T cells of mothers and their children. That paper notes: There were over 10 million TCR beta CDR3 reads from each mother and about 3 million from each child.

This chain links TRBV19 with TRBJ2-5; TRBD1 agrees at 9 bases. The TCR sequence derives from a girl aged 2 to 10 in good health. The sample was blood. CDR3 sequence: CASSMGQGRGETQYF. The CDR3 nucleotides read TGTGCCAGTAGTATGGGACAGGGTAGAGGAGAGACCCAGTACTTC.